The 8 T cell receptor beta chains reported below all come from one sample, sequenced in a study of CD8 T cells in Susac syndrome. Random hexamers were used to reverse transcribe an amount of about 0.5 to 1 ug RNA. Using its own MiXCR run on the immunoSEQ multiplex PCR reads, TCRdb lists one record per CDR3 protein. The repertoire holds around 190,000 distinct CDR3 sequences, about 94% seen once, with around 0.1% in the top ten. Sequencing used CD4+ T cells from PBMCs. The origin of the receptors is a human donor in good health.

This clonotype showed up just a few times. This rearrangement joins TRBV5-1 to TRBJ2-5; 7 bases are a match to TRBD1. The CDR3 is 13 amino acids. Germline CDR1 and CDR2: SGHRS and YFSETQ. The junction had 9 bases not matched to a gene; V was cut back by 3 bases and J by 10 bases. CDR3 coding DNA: TGCGCCAGCAGCTCTGACAGGGTTGGAATCCAGTACTTC. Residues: CASSSDRVGIQYF.

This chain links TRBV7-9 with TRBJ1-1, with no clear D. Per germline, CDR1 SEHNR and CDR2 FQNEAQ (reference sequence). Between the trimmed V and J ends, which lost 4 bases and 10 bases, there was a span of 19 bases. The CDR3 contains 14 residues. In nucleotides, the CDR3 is TGTGCCAGCAGCTCTCCTTCACCTCCAGGAGTAGCTTTCTTT. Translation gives CASSSPSPPGVAFF.

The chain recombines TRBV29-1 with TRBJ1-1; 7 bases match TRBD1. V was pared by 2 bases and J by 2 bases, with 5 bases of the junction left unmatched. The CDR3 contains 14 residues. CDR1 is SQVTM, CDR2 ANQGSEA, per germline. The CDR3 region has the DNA TGCAGCGTTGAACAGGGGGGCGCAAACACTGAAGCTTTCTTT. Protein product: CSVEQGGANTEAFF.

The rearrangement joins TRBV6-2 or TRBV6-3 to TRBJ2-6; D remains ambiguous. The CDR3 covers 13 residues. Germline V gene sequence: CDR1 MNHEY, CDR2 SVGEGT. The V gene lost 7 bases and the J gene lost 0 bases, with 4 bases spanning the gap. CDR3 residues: CASTYSGANVLTF. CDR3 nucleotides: TGTGCCAGCACCTACTCTGGGGCCAACGTCCTGACTTTC.

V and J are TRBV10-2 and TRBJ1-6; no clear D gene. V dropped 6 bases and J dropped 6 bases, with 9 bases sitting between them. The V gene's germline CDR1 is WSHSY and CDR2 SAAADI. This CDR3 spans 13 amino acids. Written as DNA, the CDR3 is TGCGCCAGCAGCTATCTCAGTAATTCACCCCTCCACTTT. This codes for CASSYLSNSPLHF.

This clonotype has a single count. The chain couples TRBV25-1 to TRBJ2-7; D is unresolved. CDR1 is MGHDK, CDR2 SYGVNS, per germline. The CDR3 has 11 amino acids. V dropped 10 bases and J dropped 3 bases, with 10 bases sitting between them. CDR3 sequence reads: CATNDFYEQYF. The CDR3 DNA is TGTGCCACCAATGACTTCTACGAGCAGTACTTC.

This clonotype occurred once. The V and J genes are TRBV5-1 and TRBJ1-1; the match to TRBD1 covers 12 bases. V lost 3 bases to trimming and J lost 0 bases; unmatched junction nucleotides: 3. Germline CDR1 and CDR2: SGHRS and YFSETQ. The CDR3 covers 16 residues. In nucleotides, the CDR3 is TGCGCCAGCAGCTGGGGGACAGGGGGCGTGAACACTGAAGCTTTCTTT. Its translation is CASSWGTGGVNTEAFF.

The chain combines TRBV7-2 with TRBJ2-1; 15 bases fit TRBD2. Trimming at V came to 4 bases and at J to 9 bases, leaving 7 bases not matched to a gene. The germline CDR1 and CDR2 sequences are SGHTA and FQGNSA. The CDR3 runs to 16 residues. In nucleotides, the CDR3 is TGTGCCAGCAGCTCCAGGACTAGCGGGGGGGCCATTGAGCAGTTCTTC. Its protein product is CASSSRTSGGAIEQFF.